The next 21 T cell receptor beta chains were all read from a single sample in a study of technical replicates of blood from four donors. Some clones are missing from TCRdb's copy, which holds only in-frame ones; the method was immunoSEQ multiplex PCR. Found here are over 10,000 clones, over 85% of them singletons; the top ten hold 9.1%. The sample was PBMCs. The receptor source for this set is a human donor in good health.

The chain uses TRBV5-1 and TRBJ2-3; TRBD1 matches at 7 bases. CDR1 and CDR2 (germline): SGHRS, YFSETQ. This CDR3 region has 15 residues. V shed 5 bases and J 0 bases; nucleotides not matched to a gene: 6. The chain's CDR3 is CASRKTGTSTDTQYF. DNA of the CDR3: TGCGCCAGCAGAAAGACAGGGACCAGCACAGATACGCAGTATTTT.

This sequence joins TRBV2 and TRBJ2-1, with 9 bases aligning to TRBD2. CDR1 and CDR2 from the germline V gene are SNHLY and FYNNEI. This CDR3 spans 16 amino acids. The ends lost 7 bases at V and 0 bases at J; junction bases unmatched: 7. CDR3 loop: CASKLSGRSSYNEQFF. The CDR3 DNA reads as TGTGCCAGCAAGTTAAGCGGGAGGAGCTCCTACAATGAGCAGTTCTTC.

V is TRBV7-8 and J is TRBJ2-1; unclear D gene. The CDR3 length is 13 residues. Germline V gives CDR1 SGHVS, CDR2 FQNEAQ. V dropped 8 bases and J dropped 2 bases, with 10 bases sitting between them. As DNA, the CDR3 is TGTGCCAGCCTTCTTTTCGCCTACAATGAGCAGTTCTTC. Its translation is CASLLFAYNEQFF. The complete variable domain, with remaining parts taken from reference TRBV7-8 and TRBJ2-1, reads GAGVSQSPRYKVAKRGQDVALRCDPISGHVSLFWYQQALGQGPEFLTYFQNEAQLDKSGLPSDRFFAERPEGSVSTLKIQRTQQEDSAVYLCASLLFAYNEQFFGPGTRLTVL.

This rearrangement joins TRBV10-1 to TRBJ2-2; TRBD2 agrees at 14 bases. The CDR3 spans 18 residues. V lost 5 bases and J lost 1; bases outside the gene matches: 6. Germline V gene lookup returns CDR1 WNHNN and CDR2 SYGVQD (reference sequence). CDR3 in amino acids: CASSTSGTSGGNTGELFF. CDR3 nucleotide sequence: TGCGCCAGCAGTACCTCCGGGACTAGCGGGGGGAACACCGGGGAGCTGTTTTTT.

This sequence joins TRBV11-2 and TRBJ2-7, with D possibly being TRBD1 (5 bases). Germline-derived CDR1 and CDR2 are SGHAT and FQNNGV. V was trimmed by 0 bases and J by 1 base, leaving 10 bases between them. The CDR3 covers 15 residues. This CDR3 reads CASSLESGPSYEQYF. In nucleotides, the CDR3 is TGTGCCAGCAGCTTAGAATCAGGGCCGTCCTACGAGCAGTACTTC. The variable domain in full, with the rest retrieved from reference TRBV11-2 and TRBJ2-7, is EAGVAQSPRYKIIEKRQSVAFWCNPISGHATLYWYQQILGQGPKLLIQFQNNGVVDDSQLPKDRFSAERLKGVDSTLKIQPAKLEDSAVYLCASSLESGPSYEQYFGPGTRLTVT.

This chain links TRBV6-1 with TRBJ2-3; TRBD1 matches at 8 bases. CDR3 length: 14 amino acids. Trimming at V came to 5 bases and at J to 5 bases, leaving 6 bases not matched to a gene. Germline assignment: CDR1 MNHNS and CDR2 SASEGT. CDR3 sequence (DNA): TGTGCCAGCAGTTATCAGGGGGCTGGAGATACGCAGTATTTT. It is translated as CASSYQGAGDTQYF.

The rearrangement links TRBV5-1 to TRBJ2-2; TRBD2 matches 9 bases. CDR1 is SGHRS and CDR2 is YFSETQ in the germline V gene. J lost 7 bases, V lost 4 bases, and 11 bases had no gene match. There are 16 residues in the CDR3. The CDR3 here is CASSHIAGEGNGELFF. CDR3 nucleotides: TGCGCCAGCAGCCATATAGCGGGAGAGGGTAACGGGGAGCTGTTTTTT.

The rearrangement links TRBV5-1 to TRBJ1-1; no clear D gene. Germline values: CDR1 SGHRS, CDR2 YFSETQ. This CDR3 comprises 13 residues. Between the trimmed V and J ends, which lost 5 bases and 2 bases, there was a span of 10 bases. CDR3 amino acids: CASRATDNTEAFF. In nucleotides, the CDR3 is TGCGCCAGCAGAGCGACCGACAACACTGAAGCTTTCTTT. The full variable domain, rest sourced from reference TRBV5-1 and TRBJ1-1, is KAGVTQTPRYLIKTRGQQVTLSCSPISGHRSVSWYQQTPGQGLQFLFEYFSETQRNKGNFPGRFSGRQFSNSRSEMNVSTLELGDSALYLCASRATDNTEAFFGQGTRLTVV.

V and J are TRBV19 and TRBJ1-5; TRBD1 agrees at 7 bases. CDR3 length: 16 residues. Per the germline V gene, CDR1 is LNHDA and CDR2 is SQIVND (reference sequence). V gave up 8 bases and J gave up 1 base; unmatched junction bases: 11. CDR3 bases: TGTGCCAGTTCCCAGGTGGGGACAGTGAGCAATCAGCCCCAGCATTTT. Translated, it gives CASSQVGTVSNQPQHF. Full variable domain (missing parts from reference TRBV19 and TRBJ1-5): DGGITQSPKYLFRKEGQNVTLSCEQNLNHDAMYWYRQDPGQGLRLIYYSQIVNDFQKGDIAEGYSVSREKKESFPLTVTSAQKNPTAFYLCASSQVGTVSNQPQHFGDGTRLSIL.

This sequence joins TRBV6-5 and TRBJ2-5; no clear D. CDR1 is MNHEY, CDR2 SVGAGI, per germline. This CDR3 region has 11 residues. Trimming shortened V by 8 bases and J by 6 bases, and 10 bases separated the two germline ends. The CDR3 region is CASRAAQTQYF. The CDR3 nucleotides are TGTGCCAGCCGAGCCGCCCAGACCCAGTACTTC.

The chain has TRBV6-5 and TRBJ2-7; TRBD2 agrees at 13 bases. This CDR3 spans 15 amino acids. Germline values: CDR1 MNHEY, CDR2 SVGAGI. Germline trimming cut 0 bases from V and 12 bases from J; bases unmatched to any gene: 8. The CDR3 loop reads CASSYSGTSGIETYF. The DNA for the CDR3 is TGTGCCAGCAGTTACTCGGGGACTAGCGGGATCGAAACGTACTTC.

The chain is built from TRBV25-1 and TRBJ2-1, with 9 bases aligning to TRBD2. The CDR3 has 15 amino acids. V shed 3 bases, J shed 10 bases, and the junction held 10 bases outside the gene matches. Germline values: CDR1 MGHDK, CDR2 SYGVNS. CDR3 sequence: CASSDHQREVGEQFF. CDR3 sequence (DNA): TGTGCCAGCAGTGATCATCAGCGGGAGGTAGGGGAGCAGTTCTTC.

This chain uses TRBV10-3 with TRBJ2-2; D remains ambiguous. The V end lost 0 bases, the J end lost 1 base, and 3 bases lay between the germline ends. The CDR3 contains 14 residues. Germline V gene data show CDR1 as ENHRY and CDR2 as SYGVKD. The DNA for the CDR3 is TGTGCCATCAGTGAGTCGAGGAACACCGGGGAGCTGTTTTTT. The encoded protein is CAISESRNTGELFF.

The rearrangement joins TRBV4-1 to TRBJ2-7; D is uncertain. The CDR3 sequence is 16 residues long. The ends were cut back, 3 bases at V and 2 bases at J, with 17 bases in the middle. The V gene's germline CDR1 is MGHRA and CDR2 YSYEKL. CDR3 nucleotide sequence: TGCGCCAGCAGCCAGATAGACTTGCTAGTTACCTACGAGCAGTACTTC. Protein product: CASSQIDLLVTYEQYF.

The chain combines TRBV19 with TRBJ1-5, with 8 bases fitting TRBD1. Germline assignment: CDR1 LNHDA and CDR2 SQIVND (reference sequence). CDR3 size: 15 residues. V was pared by 4 bases and J by 1 base, with 3 bases of the junction left unmatched. The CDR3 DNA sequence: TGTGCCAGTAGTAGGCAGGGGGCCAGCAATCAGCCCCAGCATTTT. This encodes CASSRQGASNQPQHF.

The chain employs TRBV14 and TRBJ1-4; 10 bases agree with TRBD1. The CDR3 contains 16 residues. The ends lost 4 bases at V and 2 bases at J; junction bases unmatched: 4. From germline, CDR1 is SGHDN and CDR2 FVKESK. CDR3 in amino acids: CASSPRTGGTNEKLFF. As DNA, the CDR3 is TGTGCCAGCAGCCCCCGGACAGGGGGTACTAATGAAAAACTGTTTTTT.

This chain joins TRBV18 and TRBJ2-7, with TRBD2 matching 12 bases. V lost 3 bases, J lost 0 bases, and 9 bases stayed unmatched. The length of the CDR3 is 18 residues. Per the germline V gene, CDR1 is KGHSH and CDR2 is LQKENI. In nucleotides, the CDR3 is TGTGCCAGCTCACCCCTAGCGGGAGGGCCAAAATCCTCCTACGAGCAGTACTTC. This sequence encodes CASSPLAGGPKSSYEQYF.

The V call is TRBV19, the J call TRBJ2-5, with 8 bases aligning to TRBD1. The J segment lost 2 bases and the V segment lost 4 bases, leaving 6 bases of the junction unmatched. In germline, CDR1 is LNHDA, CDR2 SQIVND (reference sequence). This CDR3 comprises 15 residues. Here the CDR3 DNA reads TGTGCCAGTAGTACGACAGGGGATTCACAAGAGACCCAGTACTTC. Translated, it gives CASSTTGDSQETQYF. Complete variable domain (other parts from reference TRBV19 and TRBJ2-5): DGGITQSPKYLFRKEGQNVTLSCEQNLNHDAMYWYRQDPGQGLRLIYYSQIVNDFQKGDIAEGYSVSREKKESFPLTVTSAQKNPTAFYLCASSTTGDSQETQYFGPGTRLLVL.

This chain connects TRBV6-4 to TRBJ1-5, with TRBD1 matching over 8 bases. Per germline, CDR1 MRHNA and CDR2 SNTAGT. The ends lost 5 bases at V and 3 bases at J; junction bases unmatched: 3. This CDR3 has 14 amino acids. CDR3 in amino acids: CASSLGQDNQPQHF. The CDR3 bases are TGTGCCAGCAGTTTGGGACAGGACAATCAGCCCCAGCATTTT.

V and J are TRBV6-5 and TRBJ1-5, with 8 positions matching TRBD1. The CDR3 totals 14 residues. Trimming took 7 bases from V and 6 from J; bases not matched to a gene: 8. Per germline, CDR1 MNHEY and CDR2 SVGAGI. DNA for the CDR3: TGTGCCAGCAAGCCAGGACAGGGCTCTCAGCCCCAGCATTTT. This codes for CASKPGQGSQPQHF.

The V call is TRBV19, the J call TRBJ2-7, with TRBD2 as a possible D gene (5 bases). Trimming took off 5 bases at V and 1 base at J, with 12 bases between the two ends. The CDR3 is made up of 14 amino acids. Per germline, CDR1 LNHDA and CDR2 SQIVND (reference sequence). The CDR3, as DNA: TGTGCCAGTAGTTTCGCTAGCAGATCCTACGAGCAGTACTTC. Translation: CASSFASRSYEQYF.